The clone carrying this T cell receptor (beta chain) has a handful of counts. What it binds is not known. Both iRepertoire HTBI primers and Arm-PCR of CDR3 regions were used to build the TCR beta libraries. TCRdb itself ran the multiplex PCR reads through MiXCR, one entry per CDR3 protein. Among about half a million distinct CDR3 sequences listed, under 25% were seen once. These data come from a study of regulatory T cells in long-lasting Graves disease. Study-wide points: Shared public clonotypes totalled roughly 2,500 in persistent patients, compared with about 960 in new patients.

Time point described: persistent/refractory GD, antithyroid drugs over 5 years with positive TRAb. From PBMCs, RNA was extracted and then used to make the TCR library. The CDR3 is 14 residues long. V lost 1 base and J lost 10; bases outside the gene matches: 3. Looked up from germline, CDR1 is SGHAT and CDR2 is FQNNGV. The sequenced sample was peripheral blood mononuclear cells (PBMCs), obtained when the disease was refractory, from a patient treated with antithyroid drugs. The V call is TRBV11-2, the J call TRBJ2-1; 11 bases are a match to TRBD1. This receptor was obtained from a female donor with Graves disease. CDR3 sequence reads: CASSLVGQGAEQFF. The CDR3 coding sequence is TGTGCCAGCAGCTTAGTAGGACAGGGGGCCGAGCAGTTCTTC.